The 29 T cell receptor beta chains in this list originate from one sample, sequenced in a study of metastatic and nonmetastatic thyroid tumors. Via MiXCR, TCRdb re-called the PCR reads. The sample has 35,000 to 45,000 clones; 9.5% to 13% are singletons. Treatment of any kind had been given to no patient before thyroid surgery. Input material: blood. The receptors stem from a male donor with papillary thyroid cancer or a benign thyroid nodule (not recorded which). Some clones in this sample may be carry-over from other donors' samples.

There are many counts of this clone. One end of the junction does not line up with germline, which may come from a read error. The chain has TRBV27 and TRBJ1-2; D is uncertain. Germline V lookup: CDR1 MNHEY, CDR2 SMNVEV (reference sequence). The CDR3 has 13 amino acids. The CDR3 spells CASRRKGGYDYTF. The CDR3 DNA reads TGTGCCAGCAGGCGAAAGGGCGGGTATGACTACACCTTC.

This clone was detected ten times or more. V gene TRBV19 combines with J gene TRBJ2-3, with D unresolved. The V end was cut by 4 bases, the J end by 1 base, with 6 bases between. This CDR3 comprises 13 residues. Per germline, CDR1 LNHDA and CDR2 SQIVND (reference sequence). The CDR3: CASSSHGTDTQYF. CDR3 bases: TGTGCCAGTAGTAGCCACGGCACAGATACGCAGTATTTT.

This clone has ten or more counts. The gene calls are TRBV6-1 and TRBJ2-7; D perhaps matches TRBD1 (6 bases). Germline values: CDR1 MNHNS, CDR2 SASEGT. The V end lost 4 bases, the J end lost 3 bases, and 22 bases lay between the germline ends. This CDR3 spans 17 amino acids. CDR3 bases: TGTGCCAGCAGTGTGCCCCCCGCCCGACAGGTATACTACGAGCAGTACTTC. It yields the protein CASSVPPARQVYYEQYF.

This clone was detected only a few times. The V and J genes are TRBV4-3 and TRBJ2-2; 9 bases agree with TRBD2. Germline values: CDR1 LGHNA, CDR2 YSLEER. This CDR3 comprises 18 residues. Trimming removed 2 bases from V and 0 bases from J; junction bases left unmatched: 7. The chain's CDR3 is CASSQSLAGATNTGELFF. DNA for the CDR3: TGCGCCAGCAGCCAATCTTTAGCGGGAGCGACGAACACCGGGGAGCTGTTTTTT.

About this clone: The CDR3 ends on some other residue instead of the conserved phenylalanine or tryptophan, so this is likely a read error. This chain connects TRBV27 to TRBJ1-2, with 10 bases that match TRBD1. In germline, CDR1 is MNHEY, CDR2 SMNVEV (reference sequence). The ends lost 2 bases at V and 6 bases at J; junction bases unmatched: 6. This CDR3 contains 15 residues. The CDR3 bases are TGTGCCAGCAGTTTAGGGACAGGGGAATTTCATGGCTACACCTGC. Protein sequence: CASSLGTGEFHGYTC.

In this sample, this clone turned up many times. The V and J genes are TRBV24-1 and TRBJ2-1; 8 bases match TRBD1. The V gene's germline CDR1 is KGHDR and CDR2 SFDVKD. Trimming at V came to 9 bases and at J to 10 bases, leaving 16 bases not matched to a gene. The length of the CDR3 is 15 residues. CDR3 bases: TGTGCCACCGCTGGCCGGGACAGGCGGGGCGGGGAGCAGTTCTTC. This sequence encodes CATAGRDRRGGEQFF.

Comments on this clone: A read error may explain this, as a much larger clone is one base away. The chain employs TRBV4-1 and TRBJ2-3, with 8 nucleotides matching TRBD1. Germline V CDR1 and CDR2: MGHRA, YSYEKL. CDR3 length equals 15 residues. The CDR3 region is CASIQQGVRTDTQYF. CDR3 DNA sequence: TGCGCCAGCATCCAACAGGGGGTAAGAACAGATACGCAGTATTTT.

In this sample, this clone turned up many times. The genes are TRBV20-1 and TRBJ2-7; a possible D gene is TRBD1 (6 bases). The CDR3 has 13 amino acids. Germline CDR1 and CDR2: DFQATT and SNEGSKA (reference sequence). V shed 3 bases and J shed 3 bases, with 12 bases lying between them. CDR3 coding DNA: TGCAGTGCTAGGCTGGACAGCGGCTACGAGCAGTACTTC. It specifies CSARLDSGYEQYF.

This clone was seen at least ten times. This rearrangement joins TRBV7-2 to TRBJ2-7, with a weak D call TRBD2 (5 bases). Germline V gene lookup returns CDR1 SGHTA and CDR2 FQGNSA. V was shortened by 3 bases and J by 6 bases, with 15 bases between the two germline ends. This CDR3 comprises 14 residues. For the CDR3, the DNA is TGTGCCAGCAGCTTTAGTATCGCGGGCGGCGAGCAGTACTTC. Its protein product is CASSFSIAGGEQYF.

Comments on this clone: Given a much more abundant clone one base away, this may be a read error. The chain recombines TRBV24-1 with TRBJ2-4, with TRBD2 identical over 7 bases. The germline CDR1 and CDR2 sequences are KGHDR and SFDVKD. CDR3 length equals 17 residues. V shed 2 bases, J shed 4 bases, and the junction held 10 bases outside the gene matches. The CDR3 DNA reads TGTGCCACCAGTGATTACGGAAGCGGGATGGTGAAAAACATTCAGTACTTC. The encoded protein is CATSDYGSGMVKNIQYF.

This clone was counted many times. This chain connects TRBV14 to TRBJ2-2; D uncertain. CDR1 and CDR2 from the germline V gene are SGHDN and FVKESK. The CDR3 consists of 13 residues. Trimming removed 2 bases from V and 8 bases from J, with 9 bases in between. CDR3 nucleotides: TGTGCCAGCAGCCAACTAACAAAAGGGGAGCTGTTTTTT. Encoded protein: CASSQLTKGELFF.

This clone has a count of ten or more. The rearrangement joins TRBV7-2 to TRBJ2-7; D might be TRBD1 (6 bases). The germline CDR1 and CDR2 sequences are SGHTA and FQGNSA. CDR3 length equals 13 residues. V was shortened by 6 bases and J by 2 bases, with 11 bases between the two germline ends. The CDR3 loop reads CASRGTGTYEQYF. The CDR3 DNA reads TGTGCCAGCAGAGGCACAGGGACCTACGAGCAGTACTTC.

There are many counts of this clone. The chain carries TRBV7-9 and TRBJ2-1, with D possibly being TRBD2 (6 bases). CDR1 and CDR2 (germline): SEHNR, FQNEAQ (reference sequence). This CDR3 has 16 residues. Trimming shortened V by 2 bases and J by 4 bases, and 15 bases separated the two germline ends. As DNA, the CDR3 is TGTGCCAGCAGCTTATACTCGGGAGCCGGATACAATGAGCAGTTCTTC. Its translation is CASSLYSGAGYNEQFF.

This clone was detected many times. This chain connects TRBV24-1 to TRBJ2-1; D might be TRBD1 (6 bases). Trimming pared 0 bases from V and 5 bases from J, leaving 13 bases between. The CDR3 has 16 amino acids. From germline, CDR1 is KGHDR and CDR2 SFDVKD. CDR3 bases: TGTGCCACCAGTGATTTGGGCAGGGGAGAGGACAATGAGCAGTTCTTC. Residues: CATSDLGRGEDNEQFF.

This clone was recorded at least ten times. The genes are TRBV29-1 and TRBJ2-7; tentatively, D is TRBD1 (5 bases). This CDR3 contains 12 residues. Germline CDR1 is SQVTM and CDR2 is ANQGSEA. Trimming removed 7 bases at V and 7 bases at J, with 17 bases between. CDR3 nucleotide sequence: TGCAGCGCCTCAGGGCCCTGGGAAGAGCAGTACTTC. Protein sequence: CSASGPWEEQYF.

This clone occurred many times. The chain combines TRBV28 with TRBJ2-7; 9 nucleotides align to TRBD1. The CDR3 spans 14 residues. V lost 6 bases and J lost 5; bases outside the gene matches: 8. CDR1 is MDHEN, CDR2 SYDVKM, per germline. The CDR3 loop reads CASRLTGGPNEQYF. CDR3 bases: TGTGCCAGCAGATTGACAGGGGGTCCCAACGAGCAGTACTTC.

In its sample, this clone was seen a few times. The chain employs TRBV28 and TRBJ1-2; D ambiguous. Per germline, CDR1 MDHEN and CDR2 SYDVKM. The CDR3 is 10 residues long. V lost 11 bases to trimming and J lost 8 bases, with 12 bases between them. The CDR3 here is CAVDVGGYTF. In DNA form, the CDR3 reads TGTGCCGTGGATGTGGGCGGCTACACCTTC.

This clone has ten or more counts. The chain employs TRBV7-2 and TRBJ2-1, with 10 bases lining up with TRBD2. J gave up 1 base and V 6 bases, and 9 bases lay outside the gene matches. The CDR3 totals 17 residues. The germline V gene encodes CDR1 SGHTA and CDR2 FQGNSA. The CDR3 DNA sequence: TGTGCCAGCAGAGGTCTAGCGGGAGTAGGATCCTACAATGAGCAGTTCTTC. Translated: CASRGLAGVGSYNEQFF.

By share of the sample, this clone is medium-sized. The genes are TRBV28 and TRBJ2-7; no clear D gene. The CDR3 is 15 amino acids. Germline-derived CDR1 and CDR2 are MDHEN and SYDVKM. Trimming removed 6 bases at V and 0 bases at J, with 15 bases between. The CDR3 nucleotides read TGTGCCAGCAGGTCCCCTGGCGGATCCTCCTACGAGCAGTACTTC. Residues: CASRSPGGSSYEQYF.

This clone was seen only a few times. Relative to the germline gene, one junction end is altered; a read error may explain this. The rearrangement joins TRBV4-1 to TRBJ2-7; TRBD2 matches 8 bases. The CDR3 is 19 residues long. The germline gives CDR1 MGHRA, CDR2 YSYEKL. The CDR3 DNA is TGCGCCAGCAGTCAAGGAAGGGGAGGACCAGCGGGAGTAATCTTAGAGCAGTACTTC. Protein product: CASSQGRGGPAGVILEQYF.

This clone has ten or more counts. The V call is TRBV28, the J call TRBJ2-1; 7 bases fit TRBD1. The CDR3 runs to 17 residues. After removal of 3 bases from V and 6 bases from J, the junction contained 14 bases not matched to a gene. CDR1 is MDHEN, CDR2 SYDVKM, per germline. The chain's CDR3 is CASSFPRQGAGTNEQFF. As DNA, the CDR3 is TGTGCCAGCAGTTTTCCGCGACAGGGAGCAGGAACCAATGAGCAGTTCTTC. Combining the CDR3 with reference TRBV28 and TRBJ2-1 gives the whole variable domain DVKVTQSSRYLVKRTGEKVFLECVQDMDHENMFWYRQDPGLGLRLIYFSYDVKMKEKGDIPEGYSVSREKKERFSLILESASTNQTSMYLCASSFPRQGAGTNEQFFGPGTRLTVL.

There are many counts of this clone. V is TRBV2 and J is TRBJ2-7, with TRBD2 matching over 14 bases. V trimming: 9 bases; J trimming: 4 bases; junction bases outside the gene matches: 8. The CDR3 consists of 15 residues. The germline V gene has CDR1 SNHLY and CDR2 FYNNEI. The CDR3 DNA sequence: TGTGCCAGAGGACTAGCGGGAGGTTCTCAATACGAGCAGTACTTC. This translates into CARGLAGGSQYEQYF.

This clone has a count of ten or more. V usage is TRBV6-1 and J usage is TRBJ1-1; the D gene is possibly TRBD1 (6 bases). The V gene's germline CDR1 is MNHNS and CDR2 SASEGT. The CDR3 has 14 amino acids. V lost 7 bases and J 4 bases, leaving 16 bases between the germline ends. This CDR3 is CASIQWGGGTEAFF. The CDR3 DNA is TGTGCCAGCATCCAATGGGGGGGCGGCACTGAAGCTTTCTTT.

The sample holds many counts of this clone. The rearrangement joins TRBV7-6 to TRBJ2-2; the D is unclear. Deletions cut 1 base from V and 0 bases from J, with 3 bases between. CDR1 and CDR2 (germline): SGHVS, FNYEAQ. The CDR3 sequence is 14 residues long. CDR3 coding DNA: TGTGCCAGCAGCTTAGGCTCGAACACCGGGGAGCTGTTTTTT. Its protein is CASSLGSNTGELFF.

This clone was recorded at least ten times. The rearrangement links TRBV19 to TRBJ2-1, with TRBD1 matching over 7 bases. Trimming took 8 bases from V and 1 from J; bases not matched to a gene: 8. The CDR3 spans 15 residues. Germline V gene lookup returns CDR1 LNHDA and CDR2 SQIVND (reference sequence). The CDR3 coding sequence is TGTGCCAGTCGTAGAGGGGGCACATCCTACAATGAGCAGTTCTTC. Translated: CASRRGGTSYNEQFF.

This clone was found many times. V is TRBV20-1 and J is TRBJ1-2, with TRBD1 matching 7 bases. The J segment lost 6 bases and the V segment lost 2 bases, leaving 9 bases of the junction unmatched. Per the germline V gene, CDR1 is DFQATT and CDR2 is SNEGSKA (reference sequence). The CDR3 extends over 14 amino acids. The CDR3 reads CSARTFDRVNGYTF. In nucleotides, the CDR3 is TGCAGTGCTAGAACCTTCGACAGGGTCAATGGCTACACCTTC.

This clone was counted only a few times. The rearrangement joins TRBV2 to TRBJ1-5, with D possibly being TRBD1 (6 bases). Germline V lookup: CDR1 SNHLY, CDR2 FYNNEI. Trimming removed 7 bases from V and 4 bases from J, with 17 bases in between. The CDR3 has 15 amino acids. The CDR3 reads CASIESGQGNQPQHF. CDR3 sequence (DNA): TGTGCCAGCATTGAGTCTGGTCAGGGGAATCAGCCCCAGCATTTT.

Remarks on this clone: At one boundary the junction diverges from the germline segment, which might be a read error. The chain carries TRBV19 and TRBJ1-4; no clear D. CDR3 length: 14 amino acids. CDR1 is LNHDA and CDR2 is SQIVND in the germline V gene (reference sequence). The CDR3 region has the DNA TGTGCCAGTAGTATTACCATGACGGCGGAAAAACTGTTCTTT. Protein product: CASSITMTAEKLFF.

This clone was counted at least ten times. This chain connects TRBV10-3 to TRBJ2-7, with 10 bases identical to TRBD1. The CDR3 contains 16 residues. V gave up 3 bases and J gave up 3 bases; unmatched junction bases: 8. Germline CDR1 is ENHRY and CDR2 is SYGVKD. The CDR3 nucleotides are TGTGCCATCAGTGATAGGGACAGGGGATCGGGCTACGAGCAGTACTTC. Translated, it gives CAISDRDRGSGYEQYF.